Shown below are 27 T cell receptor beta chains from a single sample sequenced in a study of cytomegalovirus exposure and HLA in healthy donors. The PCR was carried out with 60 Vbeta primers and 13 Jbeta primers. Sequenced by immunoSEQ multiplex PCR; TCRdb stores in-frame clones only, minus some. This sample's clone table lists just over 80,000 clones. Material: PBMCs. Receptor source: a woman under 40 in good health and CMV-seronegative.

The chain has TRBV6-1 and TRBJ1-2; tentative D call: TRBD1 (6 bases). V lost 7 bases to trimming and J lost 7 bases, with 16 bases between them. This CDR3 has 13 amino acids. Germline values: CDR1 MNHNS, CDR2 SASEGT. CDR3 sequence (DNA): TGTGCCAGCAAGGAGGACAGCGGCGGTGGCTACACCTTC. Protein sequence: CASKEDSGGGYTF.

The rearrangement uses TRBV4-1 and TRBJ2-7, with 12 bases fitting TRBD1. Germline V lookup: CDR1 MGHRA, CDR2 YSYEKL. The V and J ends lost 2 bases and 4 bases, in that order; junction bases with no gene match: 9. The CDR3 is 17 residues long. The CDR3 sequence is CASSQNSGTGGKYEQYF. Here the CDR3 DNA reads TGCGCCAGCAGCCAAAATTCCGGGACAGGGGGCAAATACGAGCAGTACTTC.

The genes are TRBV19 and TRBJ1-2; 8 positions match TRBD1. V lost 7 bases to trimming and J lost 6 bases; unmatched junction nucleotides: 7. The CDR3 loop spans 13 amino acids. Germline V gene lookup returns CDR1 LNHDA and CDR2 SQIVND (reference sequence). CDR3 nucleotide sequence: TGTGCCAGTACCAAGACAGGGGAAGATGGCTACACCTTC. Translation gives CASTKTGEDGYTF.

The CDR3 spells CASGLSYEQYF. CDR3 DNA sequence: TGTGCCAGTGGACTTTCCTACGAGCAGTACTTC. The rearrangement joins TRBV6-1 to TRBJ2-7, with D possibly being TRBD2 (5 bases). The CDR3 length is 11 residues. V was pared by 9 bases and J by 1 base, with 7 bases between. Germline V CDR1 and CDR2: MNHNS, SASEGT.

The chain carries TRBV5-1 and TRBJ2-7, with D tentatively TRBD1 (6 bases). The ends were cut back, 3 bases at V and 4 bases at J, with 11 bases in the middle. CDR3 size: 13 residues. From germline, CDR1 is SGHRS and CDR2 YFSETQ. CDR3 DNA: TGCGCCAGCAGCTCAGGGGATCTGTACGAGCAGTACTTC. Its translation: CASSSGDLYEQYF.

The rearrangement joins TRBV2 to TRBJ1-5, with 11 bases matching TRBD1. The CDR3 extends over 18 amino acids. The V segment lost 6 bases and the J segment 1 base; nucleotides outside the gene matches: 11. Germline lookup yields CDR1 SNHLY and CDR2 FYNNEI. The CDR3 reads CASSPDRGLTRSNQPQHF. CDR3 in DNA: TGTGCCAGCAGCCCGGACAGGGGGCTAACGAGAAGCAATCAGCCCCAGCATTTT.

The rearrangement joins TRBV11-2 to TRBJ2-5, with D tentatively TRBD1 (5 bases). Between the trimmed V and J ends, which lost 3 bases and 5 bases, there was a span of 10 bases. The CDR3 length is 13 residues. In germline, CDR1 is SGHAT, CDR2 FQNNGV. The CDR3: CASSFSPGETQYF. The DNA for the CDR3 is TGTGCCAGCAGCTTTTCCCCAGGGGAGACCCAGTACTTC.

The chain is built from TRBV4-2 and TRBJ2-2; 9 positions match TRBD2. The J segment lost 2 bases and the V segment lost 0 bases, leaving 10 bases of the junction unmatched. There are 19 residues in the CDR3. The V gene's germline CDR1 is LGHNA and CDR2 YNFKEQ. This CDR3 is CASSQDQSSGSLNTGELFF. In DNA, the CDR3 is TGTGCCAGCAGCCAAGATCAGAGTAGCGGGAGCCTCAACACCGGGGAGCTGTTTTTT.

This CDR3 is CASGSRGTGETQYF. CDR3 coding DNA: TGTGCCAGTGGGTCCCGCGGGACAGGCGAGACCCAGTACTTC. V usage is TRBV28 and J usage is TRBJ2-5; 8 bases are shared with TRBD1. With V trimmed by 9 bases and J by 5 bases, 11 bases remained unmatched. Per the germline V gene, CDR1 is MDHEN and CDR2 is SYDVKM. CDR3 length: 14 amino acids.

CDR3 coding DNA: TGTGCCAGAAGCTTGGCAGGGGGCAAGAACACTGAAGCTTTCTTT. It codes for CARSLAGGKNTEAFF. This chain joins TRBV5-3 and TRBJ1-1, with 8 bases that match TRBD1. TRBV5-3 carries the ORF label, with uncertain function. The CDR3 is 15 amino acids. V lost 0 bases to trimming and J lost 1 base; unmatched junction nucleotides: 2.

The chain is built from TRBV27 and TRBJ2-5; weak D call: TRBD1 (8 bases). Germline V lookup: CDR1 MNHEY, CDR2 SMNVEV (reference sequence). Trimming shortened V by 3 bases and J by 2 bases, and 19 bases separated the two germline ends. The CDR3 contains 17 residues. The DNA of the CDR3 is TGTGCCAGCAGTTTGTTTGGGGGGGACAGGCTTCAAGAGACCCAGTACTTC. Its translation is CASSLFGGDRLQETQYF.

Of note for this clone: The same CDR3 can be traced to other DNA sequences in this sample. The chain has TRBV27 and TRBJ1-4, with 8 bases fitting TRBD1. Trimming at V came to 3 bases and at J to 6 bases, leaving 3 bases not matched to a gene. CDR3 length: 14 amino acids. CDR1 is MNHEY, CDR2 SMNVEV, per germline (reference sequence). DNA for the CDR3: TGTGCCAGCAGTTTCTCGGACAGGGATGAAAAACTGTTTTTT. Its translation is CASSFSDRDEKLFF.

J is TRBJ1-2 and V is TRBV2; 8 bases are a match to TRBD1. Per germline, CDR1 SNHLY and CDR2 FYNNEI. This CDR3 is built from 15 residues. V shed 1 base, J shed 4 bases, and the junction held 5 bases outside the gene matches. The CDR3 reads CASSEGTGFGYGYTF. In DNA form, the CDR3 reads TGTGCCAGCAGTGAAGGGACAGGGTTTGGCTATGGCTACACCTTC. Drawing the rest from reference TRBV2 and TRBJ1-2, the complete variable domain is EPEVTQTPSHQVTQMGQEVILRCVPISNHLYFYWYRQILGQKVEFLVSFYNNEISEKSEIFDDQFSVERPDGSNFTLKIRSTKLEDSAMYFCASSEGTGFGYGYTFGSGTRLTVV.

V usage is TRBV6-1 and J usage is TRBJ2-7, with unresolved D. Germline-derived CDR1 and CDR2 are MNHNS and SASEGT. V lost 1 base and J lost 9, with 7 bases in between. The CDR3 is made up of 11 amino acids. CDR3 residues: CASSEGRGQYF. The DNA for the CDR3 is TGTGCCAGCAGTGAAGGACGAGGGCAGTACTTC.

For the CDR3, the DNA is TGTGCCAGCAGTCCTGGACAGGGCGGTAGCGGGGAGCTGTTTTTT. As protein: CASSPGQGGSGELFF. The rearrangement uses TRBV6-5 and TRBJ2-2; TRBD1 aligns across 8 bases. V lost 5 bases and J lost 7; bases outside the gene matches: 9. CDR1 and CDR2 (germline): MNHEY, SVGAGI. The CDR3 is 15 amino acids.

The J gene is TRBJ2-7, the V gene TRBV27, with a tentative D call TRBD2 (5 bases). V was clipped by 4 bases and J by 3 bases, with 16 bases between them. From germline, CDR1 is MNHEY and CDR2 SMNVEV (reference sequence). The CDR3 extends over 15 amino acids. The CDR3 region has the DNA TGTGCCAGCAGTTCCCGGCTAGCCGCTCTCTACGAGCAGTACTTC. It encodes CASSSRLAALYEQYF.

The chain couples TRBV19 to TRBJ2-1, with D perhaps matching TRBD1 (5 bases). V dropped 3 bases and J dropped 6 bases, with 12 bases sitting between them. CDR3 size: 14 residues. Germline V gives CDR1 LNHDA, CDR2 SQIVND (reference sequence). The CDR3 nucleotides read TGTGCCAGTAGTATTCAGGGCTTTCTCAATGAGCAGTTCTTC. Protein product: CASSIQGFLNEQFF.

DNA for the CDR3: TGCGCCAGCAGCCCCAATTCGGTAACGCAGTATTTT. Protein: CASSPNSVTQYF. The rearrangement uses TRBV5-1 and TRBJ2-3; the D is unclear. The V gene lost 4 bases and the J gene lost 9 bases, with 12 bases spanning the gap. Germline V gene data show CDR1 as SGHRS and CDR2 as YFSETQ. This CDR3 has 12 amino acids.

The CDR3 coding sequence is TGTGCCAGCAGCCAAGCGACAGGCCCATTCCGCTACGAGCAGTACTTC. It encodes CASSQATGPFRYEQYF. This chain uses TRBV14 with TRBJ2-7; D perhaps matches TRBD1 (6 bases). The CDR3 sequence is 16 residues long. Between the trimmed V and J ends, which lost 1 base and 3 bases, there was a span of 16 bases. Germline V CDR1 and CDR2: SGHDN, FVKESK.

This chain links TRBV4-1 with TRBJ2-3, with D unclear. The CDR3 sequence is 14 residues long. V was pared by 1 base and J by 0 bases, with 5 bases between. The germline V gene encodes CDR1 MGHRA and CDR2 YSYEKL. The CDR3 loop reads CASSQGASTDTQYF. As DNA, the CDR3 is TGCGCCAGCAGCCAAGGCGCTAGCACAGATACGCAGTATTTT.

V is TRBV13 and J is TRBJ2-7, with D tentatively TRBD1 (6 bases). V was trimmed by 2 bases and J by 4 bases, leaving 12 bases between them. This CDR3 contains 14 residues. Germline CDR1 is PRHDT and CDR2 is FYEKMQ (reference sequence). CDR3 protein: CASSLKQGSYEQYF. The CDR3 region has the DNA TGTGCCAGCAGCTTAAAGCAGGGGTCGTACGAGCAGTACTTC. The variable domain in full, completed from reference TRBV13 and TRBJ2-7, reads AAGVIQSPRHLIKEKRETATLKCYPIPRHDTVYWYQQGPGQDPQFLISFYEKMQSDKGSIPDRFSAQQFSDYHSELNMSSLELGDSALYFCASSLKQGSYEQYFGPGTRLTVT.

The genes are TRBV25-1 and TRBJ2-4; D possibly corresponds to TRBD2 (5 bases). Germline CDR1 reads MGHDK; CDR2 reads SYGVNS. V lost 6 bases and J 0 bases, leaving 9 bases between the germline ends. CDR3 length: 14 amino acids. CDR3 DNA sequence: TGTGCCAGCAGGGGAGAACTAGCCAAAAACATTCAGTACTTC. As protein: CASRGELAKNIQYF.

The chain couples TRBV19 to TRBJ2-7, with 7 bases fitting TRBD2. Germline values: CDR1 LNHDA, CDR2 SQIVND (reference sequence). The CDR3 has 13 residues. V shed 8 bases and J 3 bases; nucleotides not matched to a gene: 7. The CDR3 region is CASSRGEGYEQYF. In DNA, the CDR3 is TGTGCCAGTTCAAGAGGGGAGGGCTACGAGCAGTACTTC.

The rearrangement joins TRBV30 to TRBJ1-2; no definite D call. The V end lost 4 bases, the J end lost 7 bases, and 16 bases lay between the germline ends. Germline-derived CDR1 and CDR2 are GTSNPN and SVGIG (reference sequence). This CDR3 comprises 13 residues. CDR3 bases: TGTGCCTGGACCCCTGTTGGGCTTCGTGGCTACACCTTC. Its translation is CAWTPVGLRGYTF.

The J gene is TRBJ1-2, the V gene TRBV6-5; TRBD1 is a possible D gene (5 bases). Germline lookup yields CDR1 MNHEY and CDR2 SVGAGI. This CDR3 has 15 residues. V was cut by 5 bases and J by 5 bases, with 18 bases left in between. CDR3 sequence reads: CASSPNLETEYGYTF. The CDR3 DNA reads TGTGCCAGCAGTCCCAATCTAGAGACAGAATATGGCTACACCTTC.

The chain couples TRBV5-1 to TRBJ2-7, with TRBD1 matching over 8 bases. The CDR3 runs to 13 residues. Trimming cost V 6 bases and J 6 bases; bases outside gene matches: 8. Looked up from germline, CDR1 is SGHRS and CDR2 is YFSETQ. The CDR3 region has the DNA TGCGCCAGCACAGGACAGGGCGGAAGCGAGCAGTACTTC. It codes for CASTGQGGSEQYF.

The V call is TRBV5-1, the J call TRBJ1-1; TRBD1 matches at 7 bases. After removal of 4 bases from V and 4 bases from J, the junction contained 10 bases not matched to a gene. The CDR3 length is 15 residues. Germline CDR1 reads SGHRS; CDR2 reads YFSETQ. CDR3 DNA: TGCGCCAGCAGCGATGAGGGGGCGCAGGGCACTGAAGCTTTCTTT. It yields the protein CASSDEGAQGTEAFF. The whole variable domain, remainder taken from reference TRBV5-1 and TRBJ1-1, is KAGVTQTPRYLIKTRGQQVTLSCSPISGHRSVSWYQQTPGQGLQFLFEYFSETQRNKGNFPGRFSGRQFSNSRSEMNVSTLELGDSALYLCASSDEGAQGTEAFFGQGTRLTVV.